This T cell receptor (beta chain) was captured by sequencing in a study of PD-1 blockade in mismatch repair-deficient tumors. The CDR3 is made up of 15 amino acids. After removal of 7 bases from V and 2 bases from J, the junction contained 8 bases not matched to a gene. Per the germline V gene, CDR1 is MNHNS and CDR2 is SASEGT. Repertoires were generated with immunoSEQ multiplex PCR, while TCRdb's copy carries only in-frame clones and drops some. The table lists tens of thousands of clones, approximately 88% of them singletons. The starting material was PBMCs, obtained before pembrolizumab treatment. This chain joins TRBV6-1 and TRBJ1-5, with 7 bases fitting TRBD1. The receptor comes from an adult with mismatch repair-deficient cancer. CDR3 DNA sequence: TGTGCCAGCACCAGGGGGAGGAGCGGCAATCAGCCCCAGCATTTT. Its protein is CASTRGRSGNQPQHF.